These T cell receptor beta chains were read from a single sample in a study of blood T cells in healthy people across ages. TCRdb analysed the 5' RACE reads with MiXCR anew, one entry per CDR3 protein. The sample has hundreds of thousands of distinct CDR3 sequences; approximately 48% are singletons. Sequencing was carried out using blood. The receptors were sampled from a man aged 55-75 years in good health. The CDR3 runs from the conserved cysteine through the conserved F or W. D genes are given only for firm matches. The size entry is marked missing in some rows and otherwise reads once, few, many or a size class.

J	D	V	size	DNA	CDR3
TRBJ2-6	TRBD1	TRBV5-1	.	TGCGCCAGCAGCTATACCGGGACAGGGAACTCTGGGGCCAACGTCCTGACTTTC	CASSYTGTGNSGANVLTF
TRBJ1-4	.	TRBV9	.	TGTGCCAGCAGCCCCCAAGGAGGGGTGGGTGAAAAACTGTTTTTT	CASSPQGGVGEKLFF
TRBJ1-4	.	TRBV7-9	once	TGTGCCAGCAGCTTAGGTCGGGGGAATACTAGTGAAAAACTGTTTTTT	CASSLGRGNTSEKLFF
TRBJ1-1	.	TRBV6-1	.	TGTGCCAGCAGTGAAGACGGGTTCTGGGAAGCTTTCTTT	CASSEDGFWEAFF
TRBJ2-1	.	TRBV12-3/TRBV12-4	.	TGTGCCAGCAGTTTAGGGTGGAGTCGACACAATGAGCAGTTCTTC	CASSLGWSRHNEQFF
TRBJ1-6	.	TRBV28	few	TGTGCCAGCAGACCGGACGGTATGAATTCACCCCTCCACTTT	CASRPDGMNSPLHF
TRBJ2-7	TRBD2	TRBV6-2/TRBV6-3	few	TGTGCCAGCCGGCCAGCGGGGGGGCGGCACTCCTACGAGCAGTACTTC	CASRPAGGRHSYEQYF
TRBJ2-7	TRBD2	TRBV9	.	TGTGCCAGCAGCGTCTCATCCGGGACTAGCGGGGGCCGCACCTACAATGAGCAGTACTTC	CASSVSSGTSGGRTYNEQYF
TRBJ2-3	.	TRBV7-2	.	TGTGCCAGCAGCCTCCCCGGACAAGATACGCAGTATTTT	CASSLPGQDTQYF
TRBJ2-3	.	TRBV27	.	TGTGTCTGCGGGACAGTAACAGATACGCAGTATTTT	CVCGTVTDTQYF
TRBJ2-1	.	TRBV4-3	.	TGCGCCAGCAGCCAAGACCGGTACAAGGAGCAGTTCTTC	CASSQDRYKEQFF
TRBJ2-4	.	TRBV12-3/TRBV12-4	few	TGTGCCAGCAGTTTTATTGGGGGAGCCAAAAACATTCAGTACTTC	CASSFIGGAKNIQYF
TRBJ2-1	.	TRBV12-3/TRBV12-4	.	TGTGCCAGCAGTTTAGCGCGTCGGGGTAACTACAATGAGCAGTTCTTC	CASSLARRGNYNEQFF
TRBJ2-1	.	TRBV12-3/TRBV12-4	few	TGTGCCAGCAGAACCAGAATCTACAATGAGCAGTTCTTC	CASRTRIYNEQFF
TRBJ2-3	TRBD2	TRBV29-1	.	TGCAGCGTTGAAGACCCTAGTGGGGGAGGGCCAGCTGATACGCAGTATTTT	CSVEDPSGGGPADTQYF
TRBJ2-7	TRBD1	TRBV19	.	TGTGCCAGTAGCATTACCCAGACAGGGGGAAACGAGCAGTACTTC	CASSITQTGGNEQYF
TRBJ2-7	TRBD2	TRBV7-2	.	TGTGCCAGCAGCTTAGGGGGGGGACCCCGGACTATCGAGCAGTACTTC	CASSLGGGPRTIEQYF
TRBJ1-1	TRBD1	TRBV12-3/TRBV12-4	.	TGTGCCAGCAGTTCGGCCGGGACAGGGAACACTGAAGCTTTCTTT	CASSSAGTGNTEAFF
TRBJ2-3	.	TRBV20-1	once	TGCAGTGCTAGCGAGTCCGGGGTCGGCACAGATACGCAGTATTTT	CSASESGVGTDTQYF
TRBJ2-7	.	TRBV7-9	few	TGTGCCAGCAGCATCACTAGCCCCAGGGGCTACGAGCAGTACTTC	CASSITSPRGYEQYF
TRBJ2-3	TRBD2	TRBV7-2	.	TGTGCCAGCAGGAATAGCGGGGGGGCCGTAGATACGCAGTATTTT	CASRNSGGAVDTQYF
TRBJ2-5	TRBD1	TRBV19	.	TGTGCCAGTAGTATTGACGTCAGGGGGCCGTCAATGACCCAGTACTTC	CASSIDVRGPSMTQYF
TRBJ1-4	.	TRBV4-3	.	TGCGCCAGCAGCCCCAGAGGACCCGGACAGAGCAGGGGTAGATGGGAAAAACTGTTTTTT	CASSPRGPGQSRGRWEKLFF
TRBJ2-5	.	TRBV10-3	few	TGTGCCATCAGTGGCACAGGGATCCAAGAGACCCAGTACTTC	CAISGTGIQETQYF
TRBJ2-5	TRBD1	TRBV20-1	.	TGCAGTGCACCTACACCGGGACAGGGTGGCAATGAGCAGTACTTC	CSAPTPGQGGNEQYF
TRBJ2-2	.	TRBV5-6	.	TGTGCCAGCAGCGTGTGGGGGACATCGAACACCGGGGAGCTGTTTTTT	CASSVWGTSNTGELFF
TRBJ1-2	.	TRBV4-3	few	TGCGCCAGCAGCCAAGTACAGGGAATTGCCTACACCTTC	CASSQVQGIAYTF
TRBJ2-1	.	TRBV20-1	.	TGCAGTGCAACGGACCAGCGCACCTACAATGAGCAGTTCTTC	CSATDQRTYNEQFF
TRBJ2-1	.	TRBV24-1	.	TGTGCCACCAGTGATCCCAGGGGTGATGAGCAGTTCTTC	CATSDPRGDEQFF
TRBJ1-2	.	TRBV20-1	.	TGCAGTGCTAGGGGGACGCAGCTCTATGGCTACACCTTC	CSARGTQLYGYTF
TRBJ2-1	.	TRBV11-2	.	TGTGCCAGCAGCCCGAACGCGGGCGGGCAGTTCTTC	CASSPNAGGQFF
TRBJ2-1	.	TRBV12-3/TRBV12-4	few	TGTGCCAGTAGAACAGGGGGGGGAGTCAATGAGCAGTTCTTC	CASRTGGGVNEQFF
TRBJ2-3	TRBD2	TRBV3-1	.	TGTGCCAGCAGCCCGAGCGGGGGGAACACAGATACGCAGTATTTT	CASSPSGGNTDTQYF
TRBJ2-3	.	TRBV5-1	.	TGCGCCAGCAGCTCAAGCTGGACTCCAGATACGCAGTATTTT	CASSSSWTPDTQYF
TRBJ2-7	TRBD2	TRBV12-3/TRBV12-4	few	TGTGCCAGCAGTTTTGGTCCAGCGGGATTTTACGAGCAGTACTTC	CASSFGPAGFYEQYF
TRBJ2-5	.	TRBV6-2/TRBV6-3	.	TGTGCCAGCAGTTACCATCCAAAGACTAACCTAGAGACCCAGTACTTC	CASSYHPKTNLETQYF